These 19 T cell receptor beta chains were all obtained from the same sample, sequenced in a study of blood T cell repertoires in COVID-19. The table came from immunoSEQ multiplex PCR; TCRdb's copy has only in-frame clones and leaves some out. The sample records roughly 150,000 clones, around 90% being singletons. What was sequenced was peripheral blood. The receptors come from a human donor in a cohort sampled during active COVID-19.

The chain employs TRBV27 and TRBJ1-5; the D gene is possibly TRBD1 (5 bases). CDR3 size: 14 residues. Germline CDR1 and CDR2: MNHEY and SMNVEV (reference sequence). The germline V and J ends were trimmed by 5 bases and 0 bases, with 8 bases remaining between them. In DNA, the CDR3 is TGTGCCAGCAGTCGACAGTATAGCAATCAGCCCCAGCATTTT. Translating gives CASSRQYSNQPQHF.

The chain is built from TRBV2 and TRBJ1-5, with a weak D call TRBD1 (5 bases). The CDR3 spans 14 residues. Germline loops: CDR1 SNHLY, CDR2 FYNNEI. With 2 bases removed from V and 5 bases from J, the gap between germline ends came to 10 bases. In DNA, the CDR3 is TGTGCCAGCAGTGAACTAGGGGCAGATCAGCCCCAGCATTTT. Amino acids: CASSELGADQPQHF.

The rearrangement uses TRBV5-1 and TRBJ2-7; a weak D match, TRBD2 (6 bases). Trimming took off 2 bases at V and 1 base at J, with 10 bases between the two ends. CDR1 and CDR2 (germline): SGHRS, YFSETQ. The CDR3 runs 14 residues. The CDR3: CASSLSGDSYEQYF. CDR3 sequence (DNA): TGCGCCAGCAGCTTATCGGGGGATTCCTACGAGCAGTACTTC.

The CDR3: CASSVGTSGGLNTGELFF. DNA of the CDR3: TGTGCCAGCAGCGTAGGGACTAGCGGGGGCTTGAACACCGGGGAGCTGTTTTTT. This chain connects TRBV9 to TRBJ2-2; 13 nucleotides line up with TRBD2. J gave up 1 base and V 0 bases, and 3 bases lay outside the gene matches. This CDR3 spans 18 amino acids. The germline V gene has CDR1 SGDLS and CDR2 YYNGEE. Supplemented by reference TRBV9 and TRBJ2-2, the full variable domain reads DSGVTQTPKHLITATGQRVTLRCSPRSGDLSVYWYQQSLDQGLQFLIQYYNGEERAKGNILERFSAQQFPDLHSELNLSSLELGDSALYFCASSVGTSGGLNTGELFFGEGSRLTVL.

The CDR3 DNA reads as TGTGCCAGCAGCTTAGGAGGGGGGGTAAGCTCCTACGAGCAGTACTTC. Its protein product is CASSLGGGVSSYEQYF. The genes are TRBV7-2 and TRBJ2-7; weak D call: TRBD2 (7 bases). Trimming took 1 base from V and 0 from J, leaving 13 bases between them. CDR1 is SGHTA, CDR2 FQGNSA, per germline. This CDR3 spans 16 amino acids.

V usage is TRBV9 and J usage is TRBJ2-1; 11 bases line up with TRBD1. From germline, CDR1 is SGDLS and CDR2 YYNGEE. The CDR3 length is 15 residues. J gave up 6 bases and V 0 bases, and 2 bases lay outside the gene matches. CDR3 region: CASSVGDRGVNEQFF. CDR3 nucleotides: TGTGCCAGCAGCGTAGGGGACAGGGGGGTCAATGAGCAGTTCTTC.

Only one count was recorded for this clone. J is TRBJ2-3 and V is TRBV7-2; TRBD2 matches at 8 bases. Germline lookup yields CDR1 SGHTA and CDR2 FQGNSA. CDR3 length equals 17 residues. With V trimmed by 0 bases and J by 7 bases, 12 bases remained unmatched. CDR3 DNA: TGTGCCAGCAGCTTAGCGTCTACTAGCGGATCCGATAATACGCAGTATTTT. This encodes CASSLASTSGSDNTQYF.

This clone was seen a single time. The chain combines TRBV5-4 with TRBJ2-2; tentative D call: TRBD2 (6 bases). The CDR3 length is 17 residues. The ends were cut back, 1 base at V and 1 base at J, with 14 bases in the middle. Germline assignment: CDR1 SGHNT and CDR2 YYREEE (reference sequence). The CDR3: CASSLKLAGLNTGELFF. The CDR3 DNA sequence: TGTGCCAGCAGCTTGAAACTGGCGGGGCTGAACACCGGGGAGCTGTTTTTT.

The J gene is TRBJ1-1, the V gene TRBV6-5, with a tentative D call TRBD1 (5 bases). The CDR3 runs 14 residues. The germline V and J ends were trimmed by 2 bases and 1 base, with 8 bases remaining between them. Germline V gene sequence: CDR1 MNHEY, CDR2 SVGAGI. The CDR3 sequence: CASSYGDWNTEAFF. The CDR3 DNA reads as TGTGCCAGCAGTTACGGGGACTGGAACACTGAAGCTTTCTTT.

The chain has TRBV27 and TRBJ1-5; the match to TRBD1 covers 9 bases. Trimming took 3 bases from V and 6 from J; bases not matched to a gene: 12. This CDR3 is built from 17 residues. In germline, CDR1 is MNHEY, CDR2 SMNVEV (reference sequence). In DNA, the CDR3 is TGTGCCAGCAGTTTGGGTTGGGGACAGGGACGTTCTCAGCCCCAGCATTTT. Translated: CASSLGWGQGRSQPQHF.

The CDR3 sequence is CASRLGQGRDHEQYF. For the CDR3, the DNA is TGTGCCAGCAGGCTTGGACAGGGCAGAGACCACGAGCAGTACTTC. The V call is TRBV3-1 (or the pseudogene TRBV3-2), the J call TRBJ2-7; 8 positions match TRBD1. Germline V CDR1 and CDR2: LGHDT, YNNKEL (reference sequence). The CDR3 consists of 15 residues. J lost 5 bases, V lost 6 bases, and 12 bases had no gene match.

The rearrangement links TRBV5-4 to TRBJ2-1; 8 nucleotides match TRBD2. The CDR3 covers 15 residues. Per the germline V gene, CDR1 is SGHNT and CDR2 is YYREEE (reference sequence). V gave up 0 bases and J gave up 4 bases; unmatched junction bases: 3. CDR3 DNA sequence: TGTGCCAGCAGCTTGGGAGCGGGAGTTTACAATGAGCAGTTCTTC. Translating gives CASSLGAGVYNEQFF. Full variable domain (missing parts from reference TRBV5-4 and TRBJ2-1): ETGVTQSPTHLIKTRGQQVTLRCSSQSGHNTVSWYQQALGQGPQFIFQYYREEENGRGNFPPRFSGLQFPNYSSELNVNALELDDSALYLCASSLGAGVYNEQFFGPGTRLTVL.

The genes are TRBV28 and TRBJ1-5, with TRBD1 identical over 7 bases. Germline CDR1 and CDR2: MDHEN and SYDVKM. The CDR3 extends over 17 amino acids. The V and J ends lost 5 bases and 0 bases, in that order; junction bases with no gene match: 10. In DNA, the CDR3 is TGTGCCAGCAGTCCCCCGGGACAGATGTATAGCAATCAGCCCCAGCATTTT. The encoded protein is CASSPPGQMYSNQPQHF.

The chain joins TRBV5-1 to TRBJ2-5; D is perhaps TRBD2 (5 bases). Trimming stripped 3 bases from V and 2 bases from J, with 17 bases between. Germline V gene sequence: CDR1 SGHRS, CDR2 YFSETQ. This CDR3 is built from 16 residues. The CDR3 DNA follows: TGCGCCAGCAGCTCCGGGAAAGTCAGTAAACAAGAGACCCAGTACTTC. Translated: CASSSGKVSKQETQYF.

This clone has a handful of counts. The chain combines TRBV5-6 with TRBJ2-4; a weak D match, TRBD2 (6 bases). V was trimmed by 3 bases and J by 6 bases, leaving 10 bases between them. This CDR3 is 13 amino acids long. Germline values: CDR1 SGHDT, CDR2 YYEEEE. The CDR3 loop is CASSSGVGNIQYF. As DNA, the CDR3 is TGTGCCAGCAGCTCGGGAGTAGGAAACATTCAGTACTTC.

The V call is TRBV2, the J call TRBJ2-7; the D gene is possibly TRBD1 (5 bases). The germline V gene encodes CDR1 SNHLY and CDR2 FYNNEI. The CDR3 loop spans 13 amino acids. V shed 6 bases and J shed 4 bases, with 13 bases lying between them. CDR3 in amino acids: CASSPSRAYEQYF. CDR3 coding DNA: TGTGCCAGCAGCCCCTCCAGGGCATACGAGCAGTACTTC.

This chain connects TRBV10-3 to TRBJ2-7; 9 positions match TRBD1. Per the germline V gene, CDR1 is ENHRY and CDR2 is SYGVKD. With V trimmed by 4 bases and J by 3 bases, 4 bases remained unmatched. CDR3 length: 14 amino acids. Written as DNA, the CDR3 is TGTGCCATCAGTGTGGAGGACAGGGGCTACGAGCAGTACTTC. Encoded protein: CAISVEDRGYEQYF.

The chain couples TRBV2 to TRBJ2-5; a possible D gene is TRBD2 (6 bases). This CDR3 contains 11 residues. Looked up from germline, CDR1 is SNHLY and CDR2 is FYNNEI. The V gene lost 10 bases and the J gene lost 4 bases, with 10 bases spanning the gap. The CDR3 loop is CANRTTETQYF. For the CDR3, the DNA is TGTGCCAATAGGACTACAGAGACCCAGTACTTC. Supplemented by reference TRBV2 and TRBJ2-5, the full variable domain reads EPEVTQTPSHQVTQMGQEVILRCVPISNHLYFYWYRQILGQKVEFLVSFYNNEISEKSEIFDDQFSVERPDGSNFTLKIRSTKLEDSAMYFCANRTTETQYFGPGTRLLVL.

J is TRBJ1-1 and V is TRBV10-3, with a weak D call TRBD1 (5 bases). The CDR3 extends over 13 amino acids. The ends were cut back, 7 bases at V and 3 bases at J, with 12 bases in the middle. Germline V gene lookup returns CDR1 ENHRY and CDR2 SYGVKD. The CDR3 sequence: CAIKQGQDTEAFF. CDR3 nucleotide sequence: TGTGCCATCAAGCAGGGCCAAGACACTGAAGCTTTCTTT.